This TCR beta chain was captured in a study of CD8+CD57+ T cells in acquired aplastic anemia. Only patients with CD8+CD57+ cell expansion on flow cytometry were chosen for sequencing. This clonotype was counted between two and nine times. For CDR3 and TCR beta VDJ profiling, genomic DNA was the template used. MiXCR was run by TCRdb on the reads, yielding one entry per CDR3 protein. The table includes over 150,000 distinct CDR3 sequences, roughly 49% detected once. Sequenced sample: sorted CD4+, CD8+, or CD8+CD57+ T cells (not recorded which) from PBMCs. This TCR was recovered from a human donor with aplastic anemia.

This chain's CDR3 is CASSVRTESGYTF. CDR3 nucleotide sequence: TGTGCCAGCAGCGTTCGGACAGAATCGGGCTACACCTTC. V and J are TRBV7-9 and TRBJ1-2, with D perhaps matching TRBD1 (6 bases). Trimming shortened V by 5 bases and J by 8 bases, and 15 bases separated the two germline ends. CDR1 and CDR2 (germline): SEHNR, FQNEAQ (reference sequence). The CDR3 loop spans 13 amino acids.